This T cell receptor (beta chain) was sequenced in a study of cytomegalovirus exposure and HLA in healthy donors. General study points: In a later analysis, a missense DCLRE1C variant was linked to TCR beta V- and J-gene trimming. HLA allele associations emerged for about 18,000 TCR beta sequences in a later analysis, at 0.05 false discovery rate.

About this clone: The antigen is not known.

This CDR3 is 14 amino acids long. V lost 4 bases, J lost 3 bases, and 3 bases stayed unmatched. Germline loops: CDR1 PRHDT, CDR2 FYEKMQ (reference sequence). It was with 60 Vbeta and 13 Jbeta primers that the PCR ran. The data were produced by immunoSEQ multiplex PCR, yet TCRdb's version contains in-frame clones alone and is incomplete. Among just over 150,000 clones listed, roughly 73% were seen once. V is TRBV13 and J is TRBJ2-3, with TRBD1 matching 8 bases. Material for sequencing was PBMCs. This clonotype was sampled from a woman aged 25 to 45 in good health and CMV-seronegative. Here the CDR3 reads CASSSQGETDTQYF. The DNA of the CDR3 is TGTGCCAGCAGCTCACAGGGGGAAACAGATACGCAGTATTTT.